This T cell receptor beta chain derives from a study of CD8+CD57+ T cells in acquired aplastic anemia. V dropped 8 bases and J dropped 7; count of bases not matched to a gene: 10. This CDR3 region has 15 residues. CDR1 SEHNR and CDR2 FQNEAQ come from the germline V gene (reference sequence). Genomic DNA served as template for TCR beta VDJ and CDR3 profiling. Via MiXCR, TCRdb re-called the reads, giving one row per CDR3 protein. Among fewer than 200,000 distinct CDR3 sequences listed, roughly 63% were seen once. This clonotype came up a few times. The chain links TRBV7-9 to TRBJ2-1, with 11 bases fitting TRBD2. Sequenced: sorted CD4+, CD8+, or CD8+CD57+ T cells (not recorded which) from PBMCs. This TCR derives from a human donor in good health. CDR3 residues: CASRLEGLADNEQFF. Here the CDR3 DNA reads TGTGCCAGCCGGCTCGAGGGACTAGCGGATAATGAGCAGTTCTTC.